This TCR beta chain originates from a study of cytomegalovirus exposure and HLA in healthy donors listed by TCRdb under 2017. The study in broad terms: According to an earlier analysis of a few hundred of the donors, about 170 million T cells yielded 117 million unique TCR beta sequences and about 300 Gb of sequence data. Around 300 gigabases of sequencing data and some 85 million unique TCR sequences were included in an early release covering about 700 HLA-typed donors. Among the roughly 400 genotyped donors, more than 70% belonged to the genetic ancestry cluster associated with self-reported Caucasian donors. The study aimed to test whether cataloging public T cell receptors could reveal signatures of past pathogen exposure. The T cell repertoires of several hundred subjects were profiled by immunosequencing and related to cytomegalovirus serostatus. A separate validation cohort of more than 100 different subjects was used in addition to the roughly 720-subject first cohort. To predict cytomegalovirus infection status, the study combined high-throughput TCR immunosequencing, statistical association of individual TCRs with disease status, and machine learning. A later analysis re-analyzed previously published TCR beta repertoires from about 600 donors and added high-resolution HLA genotyping to study TCR occurrence patterns. In the later analysis, no new phenotypic data were used to find candidate immune exposures; instead, reliance was placed on TCR beta sequences and their occurrence across donors. An earlier analysis of more than 450 of the donors used high-throughput TCR beta sequencing to judge whether each TCR beta V gene segment behaved as functional or pseudogenic. Alongside the repertoire data, information on donor age, sex, ethnicity and CMV serostatus was compiled. In a later genetic analysis, genome-wide SNP genotypes for about 55% of the roughly 670 donors were used, and that subset was treated as a discovery cohort. Every discovery cohort repertoire had been produced on one sequencing platform. Class I and class II HLA loci were covered by the typing at four-digit resolution. Typing coverage varied by locus: about 620-630 donors for A, B, C, DRB1 and DQB1; some 520 for DQA1; over 600 for DPA1; approximately 450 for DPB1. Because of strong linkage in the cohort, roughly five DR-DQ haplotypes were treated as single units for association and clustering. Among 398 genotyped donors of the cohort, an average of roughly 240,000 unique TCR beta nucleotide sequences were sequenced per donor, roughly 20% of them non-productive.

Reading the germline V gene (reference sequence) gives CDR1 SGHKS and CDR2 YYEKEE. From the cysteine through the phenylalanine, the CDR3 covers 14 amino acids. The kept DNA is CDR3 alone, 42 bases in frame from the first base. V was cut back by 0 bases and J by 3 bases, leaving a gap of 6 bases between them. The cohort was made up of under 800 healthy bone marrow donors. At the time of sampling, all cohort members were nominally healthy, though unrecorded immune exposures were likely present. The donor tested CMV seropositive, placing the donor among the 290 or so seropositive members of the cohort. A peripheral blood sample was collected from each donor, and TCR beta sequencing was performed on peripheral blood mononuclear cells. The Qiagen DNeasy Blood Extraction Kit was used to extract genomic DNA from the blood cell samples. General conclusions and limits of the study: For the cohort, immune exposure information was limited to CMV serostatus. Most TCR sequences were observed very rarely across donors, whereas some public TCRs were present in many individuals. Correlated functional status among segregating V segments might reflect linkage disequilibrium, but an unknown experimental factor could not be ruled out. In the study, 150 to 200 TCR beta chains were listed as associated with cytomegalovirus. Because the 87-base-pair reads could not distinguish some IMGT-functional V segments, including TRBV6-2 and TRBV6-3, those segments were excluded. Broadly in line with IMGT annotations, most TCR beta V segments showed up in productive rearrangements about 87% or about 30% of the time in an earlier analysis of some 590 of the donors. The cohort was sequenced for TCR beta chains only, and without alpha or paired-chain data the features that could be detected were limited. Because HLA typing was missing for some donors at each locus, association tests included only the typed subset. Compared with equally common non-associated chains, HLA-associated TCR beta chains in a later analysis were more clonally expanded and had lower generation probabilities. A group of highly shared sequence variants was considered likely to be a technical artifact of the sequencing pipeline. A further reported finding was that TCR beta sequences accurately predicted the HLA-A and HLA-B alleles for most subjects in the first cohort. According to the authors, the approach could potentially be generalized to other disease states and immunological phenotypes. According to a later analysis, TCR association rates differed among HLA loci, with DRB1 alleles showing the most associated TCRs and HLA-C alleles showing the fewest. A few of the identified cytomegalovirus-associated TCR beta chains were confirmed in vitro to be specific for cytomegalovirus antigens. The classifier was reported to diagnose cytomegalovirus status with high specificity and sensitivity in both the original cohort and the validation cohort. The earlier analysis of 587 of the donors excluded roughly 16 rarely observed V segments, including chromosome 9 orphons, because counts were too low. Sequencing depth was assumed to be roughly uniform across donors in the presence/absence analyses, though that assumption may not hold. A later analysis associated roughly 17,000 TCR beta sequences with specific HLA alleles at a false discovery rate of 0.05. According to a later genetic analysis, donors in an Asian-associated ancestry cluster had fewer N-insertions in productive TCRs than the approximately 710-donor mean. In a later analysis, most CMV-associated TCR beta chains were found to appear HLA-restricted, with HLA associations seemingly driven largely by CMV exposure. In a later analysis, several top co-occurrence clusters were reported to appear linked to parvovirus B19, influenza, CMV and Epstein-Barr virus. When HLA alleles, especially DR and DQ, strongly co-occurred, attributing TCR associations to individual alleles was difficult. In a later genetic analysis, a missense DCLRE1C variant was associated with V-gene and J-gene trimming of TCR beta chains, and the association was replicated in an independent cohort.

The protocol used for the library was the immunoSEQ multiplex PCR assay. For the multiplex PCR, a mixture combining 60 forward primers for TCR Vbeta segments and 13 reverse primers for TCR Jbeta segments was used. The CDR3 region of rearranged TCR beta genes was amplified from genomic DNA with a multiplex PCR assay. On the Illumina HiSeq System, the amplified TCR beta libraries were sequenced as 87-base-pair reads. On the study's bioinformatics: A later analysis counted some 80 million unique TCR beta chains across the 550 to 750 repertoires, and some 12 million of these chains were shared by at least two donors. Raw reads were error-corrected and collapsed into unique sequences by a nearest-neighbor algorithm in which closely related sequences were merged to remove PCR and sequencing errors. V, D and J gene segments were assigned by aligning CDR3 sequences to IMGT reference sequences. For a sequence to be retained, a match of at least six nucleotides was required to both a V gene segment and a J gene segment. A rearrangement counted as productive if the CDR3 had no stop codons and remained in frame with V and J, and every other rearrangement counted as non-productive. Following IMGT convention, CDR3 was defined as the stretch from the second conserved V-encoded cysteine to the conserved J-encoded phenylalanine. The earlier analysis of a few hundred of the donors excluded sequences that lacked an unambiguous match to a single V gene segment. In an earlier analysis of approximately 590 of the donors, V segments were called functional above 56.7% productive rearrangements and were called segregating when the between-donor standard deviation exceeded 5%. A statistical classification framework was developed to diagnose cytomegalovirus status using the catalog of TCR beta chain sequences. A later analysis assigned V and J genes by comparing TCR nucleotide sequences with IMGT/GENE-DB human TR gene sequences. In a later analysis, CDR3 sequences and most-parsimonious VDJ recombination scenarios were assigned using the TCRdist pipeline. In a later analysis, each TCR beta chain was defined by its CDR3 amino acid sequence together with its V-gene family, and reads lacking a unique V-gene family were excluded. In a later analysis, fewer than 650 highly shared, low-generation-probability nucleotide sequences were removed to address suspected cross-contamination and a sequencing artifact. In a later analysis, a clonal expansion index for each public chain was calculated from normalized within-repertoire ranks of inferred template counts. In a later analysis, generation probabilities were computed with a VDJ recombination model fitted to out-of-frame rearrangements, and the resulting probabilities were checked against IGoR. A later analysis scored TCR-TCR, TCR-HLA and TCR-CMV co-occurrence with hypergeometric tests, applying a repertoire-size bias correction to TCR pairs. To estimate false discovery rates, a later analysis permuted the HLA or CMV assignments 20 times. In a later analysis, co-occurring TCRs were grouped with DBSCAN, and TCRdist sequence similarity was added when clustering was performed within HLA-allele-positive subsets. Co-occurrence clustering excluded repertoires with fewer than 30,000 or more than 120,000 public chains, plus five with anomalous nucleotide sharing. This is the immuneACCESS table as TCRdb keeps it, with only in-frame sequences that have V and J called. A part of the clones is gone; compared with another copy, unresolved V genes explain less than half, and the rest is unexplained. The V and J calls and clone size are taken from that table; D and trimming were inferred from the DNA. The sample yields around 83,000 clones; around four fifths were counted once. 4% to 5.5% of the sample comes from the top ten.

This clone appeared a single time. The antigen it binds to is not known. Base qualities are not at hand, and no much larger clone is one base apart. The chain uses TRBV5-5 and TRBJ1-4; no D gene is confidently identified. This TCR derives from a male donor in good health and CMV-seropositive. The sample comprised PBMCs. The nucleotide sequence reads as follows: TGTGCCAGCAGCTTGGCCTCCCCTAATGAAAAACTGTTTTTT. This gives the protein CASSLASPNEKLFF.